A selection of T cell receptor beta chains follows, all from one sample in a study of T-cell memory formation after mild COVID-19. TCRdb re-derived calls from the 5' RACE reads in MiXCR, one entry per CDR3 protein. The table includes about 190,000 distinct CDR3 sequences, approximately 20% detected once. The sample consisted of PBMCs or a T cell subset sorted from them (not recorded which). The receptors here all came from an adult woman who had mild COVID-19 (a few samples of this study predate the infection). Cell type and time point are not known. The CDR3 runs from the conserved cysteine through the conserved F or W. D genes are given only for firm matches. The size of a clone is reported for some rows only, either as once, few or many, or as a class for expanded clones.

D: NA
size: few
V: TRBV5-1
J: TRBJ2-7
DNA: TGCGCCAGCAGCTTGGCAGGGACCCACGAGCAGTACTTC
CDR3: CASSLAGTHEQYF

D: TRBD2
size: NA
V: TRBV5-1
J: TRBJ2-7
DNA: TGCGCCAGCAGCATAACTAGCGGGGGGGCCGACGAGCAGTACTTC
CDR3: CASSITSGGADEQYF

D: NA
size: NA
V: TRBV7-2
J: TRBJ2-5
DNA: TGTGCCAGCAGCTATCGACCCGGAGAGACCCAGTACTTC
CDR3: CASSYRPGETQYF

D: NA
size: few
V: TRBV7-2
J: TRBJ2-4
DNA: TGTGCCAGCAGCCCAGTAGTGTTGGGTGCCAAAAACATTCAGTACTTC
CDR3: CASSPVVLGAKNIQYF

D: NA
size: NA
V: TRBV6-1
J: TRBJ2-2
DNA: TGTGCCAGCAGCGCTGGACAGGGAGGGGACACCGGGGAGCTGTTTTTT
CDR3: CASSAGQGGDTGELFF

D: NA
size: NA
V: TRBV20-1
J: TRBJ1-2
DNA: TGCAGTGCGGGGGGCGGGAAAACTAACTATGGCTACACCTTC
CDR3: CSAGGGKTNYGYTF

D: NA
size: few
V: TRBV27
J: TRBJ1-2
DNA: TGTGCCAGCAGCCCCCACTCCTGGGCGGGCTACACCTTC
CDR3: CASSPHSWAGYTF

D: TRBD1
size: NA
V: TRBV24-1
J: TRBJ1-5
DNA: TGTGCCACCAGTGAGCCTGGGACAGGGCGGAATCAGCCCCAGCATTTT
CDR3: CATSEPGTGRNQPQHF

D: TRBD1
size: few
V: TRBV29-1
J: TRBJ1-2
DNA: TGCAGCGTTGAAGATAGGCGGGACAGAGGCTATGGCTACACCTTC
CDR3: CSVEDRRDRGYGYTF

D: TRBD2
size: NA
V: TRBV11-2
J: TRBJ2-7
DNA: TGTGCCAGCAGCTGGGGTACGGGACTAGCGGGAGGCCCCTACGAGCAGTACTTC
CDR3: CASSWGTGLAGGPYEQYF

D: NA
size: NA
V: TRBV10-3
J: TRBJ2-5
DNA: TGTGCCATCAGTGAGGCGGGGACGCCGCTGGAGACCCAGTACTTC
CDR3: CAISEAGTPLETQYF

D: NA
size: NA
V: TRBV2
J: TRBJ1-5
DNA: TGTGCCAGCAGCGGTACAGGGATGGCCAATCAGCCCCAGCATTTT
CDR3: CASSGTGMANQPQHF

D: NA
size: few
V: TRBV4-2
J: TRBJ2-7
DNA: TGTGCCAGCAGCCAGAGACCTGATGGTCCCTACGAGCAGTACTTC
CDR3: CASSQRPDGPYEQYF

D: NA
size: NA
V: TRBV5-6
J: TRBJ2-3
DNA: TGTGCCAGCAGCTTCGAGGGGCTAGGCACAGATACGCAGTATTTT
CDR3: CASSFEGLGTDTQYF

D: NA
size: many
V: TRBV12-3/TRBV12-4
J: TRBJ2-1
DNA: TGTGCCAGCAGTTTGGGGGACTCTTCTTTCTTC
CDR3: CASSLGDSSFF

D: NA
size: NA
V: TRBV24-1
J: TRBJ2-1
DNA: TGTGCCACCAGTGATTTTAGGAGCTACAATGAGCAGTTCTTC
CDR3: CATSDFRSYNEQFF

D: NA
size: few
V: TRBV19
J: TRBJ2-5
DNA: TGTGCCAGTAGTATAGCCAGGGGCCCTAAAGAGACCCAGTACTTC
CDR3: CASSIARGPKETQYF

D: NA
size: few
V: TRBV7-6
J: TRBJ2-3
DNA: TGTGCCAGCAGGGCTAGAGTCACAGATACGCAGTATTTT
CDR3: CASRARVTDTQYF

D: NA
size: few
V: TRBV4-3
J: TRBJ1-2
DNA: TGCGCCAGCAGCCAATCCTCGGGGGATGGCTACACCTTC
CDR3: CASSQSSGDGYTF

D: TRBD2
size: few
V: TRBV24-1
J: TRBJ2-1
DNA: TGTGCCACCAGTGAATCTAGCGGGTCGTACAATGAGCAGTTCTTC
CDR3: CATSESSGSYNEQFF

D: TRBD2
size: NA
V: TRBV2
J: TRBJ2-3
DNA: TGTGCCAGCATGGGGACTAGCGTAACAGATACGCAGTATTTT
CDR3: CASMGTSVTDTQYF

D: NA
size: few
V: TRBV9
J: TRBJ2-1
DNA: TGTGCCAGCAGCGTCTTAGTTGGGGATGAGCAGTTCTTC
CDR3: CASSVLVGDEQFF

D: NA
size: few
V: TRBV6-2/TRBV6-3
J: TRBJ2-1
DNA: TGTGCCACCGGCTCCTACAATGAGCAGTTCTTC
CDR3: CATGSYNEQFF

D: TRBD2
size: many
V: TRBV5-1
J: TRBJ2-1
DNA: TGCGCCAGCACCCCTTTAGCGGGGGCCCCCAATGAGCAGTTCTTC
CDR3: CASTPLAGAPNEQFF

D: TRBD2
size: NA
V: TRBV6-2/TRBV6-3
J: TRBJ2-1
DNA: TGTGCCAGCAGTTACCAAGGACTAGCGGCCTACAATGAGCAGTTCTTC
CDR3: CASSYQGLAAYNEQFF

D: NA
size: few
V: TRBV7-6
J: TRBJ1-3
DNA: TGTGCCAGCAGCCAGAGACCAGGGAGGACAAACACCATATATTTT
CDR3: CASSQRPGRTNTIYF

D: NA
size: NA
V: TRBV4-1
J: TRBJ2-3
DNA: TGCTCCAGCAGCCAATCCCCCCGTCTGAGGACGAACACAGATACGCAGTATTTT
CDR3: CSSSQSPRLRTNTDTQYF

D: TRBD1
size: few
V: TRBV9
J: TRBJ1-3
DNA: TGTGCCAGCAGCGCTCAACAGGGGGGTGGAAACACCATATATTTT
CDR3: CASSAQQGGGNTIYF

D: TRBD1
size: NA
V: TRBV19
J: TRBJ2-2
DNA: TGTGCCAGTAGTACCGGACAGGTTGTTGGGGAGCTGTTTTTT
CDR3: CASSTGQVVGELFF

D: NA
size: NA
V: TRBV12-3/TRBV12-4
J: TRBJ2-1
DNA: TGTGCCAGCAGCCGGGACACCCCTGAGCAGTTCTTC
CDR3: CASSRDTPEQFF

D: TRBD1
size: NA
V: TRBV20-1
J: TRBJ1-2
DNA: TGCAGTGCTAGCGGGACAGGGGGTAACTATGGCTACACCTTC
CDR3: CSASGTGGNYGYTF

D: NA
size: many
V: TRBV7-2
J: TRBJ2-7
DNA: TGTGCCAGCAGCCAGAGGGGCAGGCAATCCTACGAGCAGTACTTC
CDR3: CASSQRGRQSYEQYF